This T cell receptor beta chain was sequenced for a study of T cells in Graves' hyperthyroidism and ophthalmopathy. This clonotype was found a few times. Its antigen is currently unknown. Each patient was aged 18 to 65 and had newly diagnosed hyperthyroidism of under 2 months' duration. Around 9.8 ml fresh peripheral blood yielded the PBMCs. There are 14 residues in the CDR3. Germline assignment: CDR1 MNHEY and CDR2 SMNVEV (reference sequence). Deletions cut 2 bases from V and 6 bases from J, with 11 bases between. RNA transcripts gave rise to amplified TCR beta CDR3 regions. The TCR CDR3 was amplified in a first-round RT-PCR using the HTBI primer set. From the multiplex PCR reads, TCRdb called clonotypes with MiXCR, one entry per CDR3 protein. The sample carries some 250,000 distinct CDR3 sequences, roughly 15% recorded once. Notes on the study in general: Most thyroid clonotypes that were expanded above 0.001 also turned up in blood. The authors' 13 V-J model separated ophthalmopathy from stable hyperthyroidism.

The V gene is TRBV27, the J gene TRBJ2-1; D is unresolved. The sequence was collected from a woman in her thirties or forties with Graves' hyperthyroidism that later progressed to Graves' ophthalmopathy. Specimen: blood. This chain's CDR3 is CASSLHYTLNEQFF. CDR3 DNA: TGTGCCAGCAGTTTACATTACACGCTCAATGAGCAGTTCTTC.